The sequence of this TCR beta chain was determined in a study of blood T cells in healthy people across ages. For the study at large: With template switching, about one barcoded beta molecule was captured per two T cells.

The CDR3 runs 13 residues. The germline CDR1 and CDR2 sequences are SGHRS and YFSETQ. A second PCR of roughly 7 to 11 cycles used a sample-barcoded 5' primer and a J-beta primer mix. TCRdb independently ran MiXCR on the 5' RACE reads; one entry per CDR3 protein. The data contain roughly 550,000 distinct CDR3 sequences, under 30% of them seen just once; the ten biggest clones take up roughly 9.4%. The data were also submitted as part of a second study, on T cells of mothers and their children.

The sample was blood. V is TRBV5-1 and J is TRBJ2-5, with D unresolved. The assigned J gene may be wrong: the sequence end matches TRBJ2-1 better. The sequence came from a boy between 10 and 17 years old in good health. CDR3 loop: CASSLNHDNEQFF. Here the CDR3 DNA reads TGCGCCAGCAGCTTGAACCACGACAATGAGCAGTTCTTC.